This TCR beta chain is from a study of blood T cell repertoires in COVID-19. The CDR3 has 13 residues. V was cut by 4 bases and J by 10 bases, with 15 bases left in between. Germline CDR1 is SGDLS and CDR2 is YYNGEE. Assay used: immunoSEQ multiplex PCR; TCRdb lists only in-frame clones, some missing. This sample has approximately 150,000 clones, with about 91% found just once. Source material: peripheral blood. This TCR was recovered from an older woman with acute or convalescent COVID-19. This rearrangement joins TRBV9 to TRBJ2-1; TRBD2 might be the D (7 bases). CDR3 in DNA: TGTGCCAGCAGCCTCGGGGGGCGAGAAGAGCAGTTCTTC. This encodes CASSLGGREEQFF. The complete variable domain, with remaining parts taken from reference TRBV9 and TRBJ2-1, reads DSGVTQTPKHLITATGQRVTLRCSPRSGDLSVYWYQQSLDQGLQFLIQYYNGEERAKGNILERFSAQQFPDLHSELNLSSLELGDSALYFCASSLGGREEQFFGPGTRLTVL.